Each of the 16 T cell receptor beta chains below was sequenced from the same sample in a study of tumor-infiltrating lymphocytes in primary liver carcinoma. Germline DNA was also extracted, and blood RNA derived from unsorted whole blood. A constant-region primer primed TCR beta cDNA synthesis from 500 ng of total RNA. For TCR beta, libraries were produced by three nested multiplex PCR rounds using slightly modified ARM-PCR. The first two PCR rounds used TRBV1-TRBV30 forward primers with a C-beta reverse primer, roughly 10 cycles each. TCRdb itself ran the multiplex PCR reads through MiXCR, one entry per CDR3 protein. The profile shows 300,000 to 400,000 distinct CDR3 sequences, about 65% of them singletons. Sequencing was carried out using peripheral blood. All receptors derive from a man aged 40-55 years with primary liver carcinoma and hepatitis B virus infection.

This chain uses TRBV11-2 with TRBJ2-1; D is possibly TRBD2 (6 bases). The CDR3 runs 13 residues. CDR1 SGHAT and CDR2 FQNNGV come from the germline V gene. V gave up 0 bases and J gave up 15 bases, with 15 bases separating them. DNA of the CDR3: TGTGCCAGCAGCTTAGAGGACACTAGCCGTACGTTCTTC. Amino acids: CASSLEDTSRTFF.

V usage is TRBV11-2 and J usage is TRBJ2-3; tentatively, D is TRBD2 (6 bases). The CDR3 is 15 residues long. Germline-derived CDR1 and CDR2 are SGHAT and FQNNGV. CDR3: CVSSPSGSLTDTQYF. Here the CDR3 DNA reads TGTGTTAGCAGCCCCAGCGGGTCCCTCACAGATACGCAGTATTTT.

The V and J genes are TRBV10-3 and TRBJ2-1, with TRBD2 matching over 10 bases. CDR3 length: 14 residues. Germline CDR1 is ENHRY and CDR2 is SYGVKD. V dropped 10 bases and J dropped 7; count of bases not matched to a gene: 10. The CDR3 here is CASGSGRTKNEQFF. The CDR3 DNA reads TGTGCCAGCGGTAGCGGGAGGACCAAAAATGAGCAGTTCTTC.

This clonotype appeared once. A much larger clonotype is one base distant, so this may be a read error. This rearrangement joins TRBV12-3 or TRBV12-4 to TRBJ2-7; 9 positions match TRBD1. V lost 10 bases to trimming and J lost 6 bases; unmatched junction nucleotides: 13. The CDR3 contains 14 residues. CDR3 in DNA: TGTGCCAACAGCAGACAGGGACAGGGTCGCGAGCAGTACTTC. Its protein is CANSRQGQGREQYF.

About this clonotype itself: A junction boundary mismatches the germline segment, possibly from a read error. The V and J genes are TRBV6-5 and TRBJ2-1; maybe TRBD1 (5 bases). CDR1 and CDR2 (germline): MNHEY, SVGAGI. The CDR3 runs 15 residues. CDR3 DNA: TGTGCCAGCAGTCGGTACAGGCCGACCTACAATGAGCAGCTCTTC. Translation: CASSRYRPTYNEQLF.

The rearrangement links TRBV24-1 to TRBJ1-1; D not resolved. V dropped 5 bases and J dropped 1 base, with 10 bases sitting between them. From germline, CDR1 is KGHDR and CDR2 SFDVKD. The CDR3 loop spans 14 amino acids. CDR3 bases: TGTGCCACCAGTGGGGGTGCGGGGAACACTGAAGCTTTCTTT. Its translation: CATSGGAGNTEAFF.

As to this clonotype: The conserved phenylalanine or tryptophan normally closing the CDR3 is absent here, so this likely arose from a read error. The gene calls are TRBV30 and TRBJ1-2; possibly TRBD1 for D (5 bases). The CDR3 extends over 12 amino acids. In germline, CDR1 is GTSNPN, CDR2 SVGIG (reference sequence). CDR3: CAGQQENYGYTS. CDR3 nucleotide sequence: TGTGCTGGCCAACAGGAAAACTATGGCTACACCTCC.

The chain is built from TRBV11-1 and TRBJ2-1; 7 nucleotides agree with TRBD1. The CDR3 runs to 13 residues. V lost 7 bases and J lost 6; bases outside the gene matches: 6. Germline CDR1 is SGHAT and CDR2 is FQDESV (reference sequence). The CDR3 nucleotides are TGTGCCAGCATCTGGACAGGCTGCAATGAGCAGTTCTTC. Translated: CASIWTGCNEQFF.

About this clonotype: The junction departs from the called germline gene at one end, perhaps through a read error. The gene calls are TRBV11-2 and TRBJ2-1; 10 bases match TRBD2. Germline CDR1 reads SGHAT; CDR2 reads FQNNGV. This CDR3 spans 15 amino acids. CDR3 sequence (DNA): TGTGCCAGCGGCCCCCCTAGCGGGAGCCGGCGTGAGCACTTCTTC. The encoded protein is CASGPPSGSRREHFF.

The CDR3 coding sequence is TGTGCCAGCGGTGGACTAGCGCAACCGAACACCGGGGAGCTGTTTTTT. Translation: CASGGLAQPNTGELFF. The chain links TRBV28 to TRBJ2-2; 9 bases line up with TRBD2. After removal of 8 bases from V and 0 bases from J, the junction contained 7 bases not matched to a gene. CDR3 length: 16 amino acids. Germline-derived CDR1 and CDR2 are MDHEN and SYDVKM.

With respect to this clonotype: One end of the junction varies from germline; a read error may be responsible. V is TRBV11-3 and J is TRBJ2-1, with 8 positions matching TRBD2. CDR1 and CDR2 from the germline V gene are SGHNT and YENEEA. The CDR3 is made up of 17 amino acids. The CDR3 is CASSFSLAAISYTEQFF. CDR3 sequence (DNA): TGTGCCAGCAGCTTCTCACTAGCGGCCATCTCCTACACTGAGCAGTTCTTC.

Of note for this clonotype: A read error may explain this, as a much larger clone is one base away. The chain combines TRBV6-2 or TRBV6-3 with TRBJ2-5; 7 nucleotides align to TRBD1. From germline, CDR1 is MNHEY and CDR2 SVGEGT. The CDR3 loop spans 16 amino acids. V dropped 6 bases and J dropped 5; count of bases not matched to a gene: 15. The CDR3 DNA follows: TGTGCCAGCAGCCTCCTTGGGACAGTCTTTGTGGAGACCCAGTACTTC. Protein product: CASSLLGTVFVETQYF.

This clonotype was observed at least ten times. The chain joins TRBV11-2 to TRBJ2-4; 8 bases are shared with TRBD1. Germline lookup yields CDR1 SGHAT and CDR2 FQNNGV. V was clipped by 0 bases and J by 8 bases; unmatched bases: 15. The CDR3 sequence is 18 residues long. The CDR3 is CASSLDSGRGRAGDIQYF. The CDR3 DNA follows: TGTGCCAGCAGCTTAGATAGCGGCAGGGGGCGCGCTGGAGACATTCAGTACTTC.

Notes on this clonotype: Mismatch with germline at one junction end may stem from a read error. The chain employs TRBV6-5 and TRBJ2-5; tentative D call: TRBD1 (5 bases). In germline, CDR1 is MNHEY, CDR2 SVGAGI. This CDR3 is 12 amino acids long. DNA of the CDR3: TGTGCCAGCAGTTACGGGGCGGAGACCGAGTACTTC. It encodes CASSYGAETEYF.

On this clonotype itself: The final CDR3 position lacks the conserved phenylalanine or tryptophan, pointing to a likely read error. The DNA is omitted, as the CDR3 cannot be located on it reliably, and the CDR3 follows TCRdb's listing. This chain links TRBV11-2 with TRBJ2-2; the table's D call, TRBD2, was not checked against the DNA. With termini counted, the CDR3 has 15 amino acids. The germline gives CDR1 SGHAT, CDR2 FQNNGV. Here the CDR3 reads CASSYLEGYTGELFL.

Worth noting for this clonotype: This CDR3 is missing its conserved last phenylalanine or tryptophan, likely due to a read error. V usage is TRBV6-1 and J usage is TRBJ2-3; 7 nucleotides align to TRBD1. CDR1 is MNHNS, CDR2 SASEGT, per germline. This CDR3 comprises 14 residues. The chain's CDR3 is CASKLTGNTDMQYL. CDR3 DNA: TGTGCCAGCAAATTGACAGGGAACACAGATATGCAGTATCTT.